The 26 T cell receptor beta chains reported below all come from one sample, sequenced in a study of blood T cell repertoires in COVID-19. Generated by immunoSEQ multiplex PCR, the TCRdb table keeps only in-frame clones and is missing some. The repertoire holds more than 150,000 clones, with about 90% as singletons. Sequencing was performed on PBMCs or T cells enriched from blood (not recorded which). Receptor source: a woman aged 45-60 years who had recovered from COVID-19.

The J gene is TRBJ2-2, the V gene TRBV12-3 or TRBV12-4; D remains unclear. The CDR3 covers 13 residues. With 3 bases removed from V and 2 bases from J, the gap between germline ends came to 4 bases. The CDR3 DNA reads as TGTGCCAGCAGTTTCAAAAACACCGGGGAGCTGTTTTTT. It translates to CASSFKNTGELFF.

This clone has just a few counts. This chain links TRBV15 with TRBJ2-5; 8 bases are shared with TRBD2. The V and J ends lost 2 bases and 5 bases, in that order; junction bases with no gene match: 13. Germline V gene sequence: CDR1 LNHNV, CDR2 YYDKDF (reference sequence). The CDR3 is 17 residues long. CDR3 residues: CATSRRSMASGRETQYF. CDR3 coding DNA: TGTGCCACCAGCAGACGAAGTATGGCTAGCGGGCGCGAGACCCAGTACTTC.

The chain combines TRBV19 with TRBJ1-2, with 7 bases aligning to TRBD1. CDR3 length: 13 amino acids. Germline CDR1 is LNHDA and CDR2 is SQIVND (reference sequence). Trimming removed 5 bases from V and 8 bases from J; junction bases left unmatched: 8. The CDR3 region has the DNA TGTGCCAGTAGTGCCCGACAGGGTATAGGCTACACCTTC. This encodes CASSARQGIGYTF.

This clone was observed a single time. The chain has TRBV2 and TRBJ1-6; 10 bases line up with TRBD1. The CDR3 spans 16 residues. Germline CDR1 and CDR2: SNHLY and FYNNEI. The J segment lost 3 bases and the V segment lost 6 bases, leaving 5 bases of the junction unmatched. In DNA, the CDR3 is TGTGCCAGCAGAGACAGGGGGCATGGCTATAATTCACCCCTCCACTTT. Amino acid sequence: CASRDRGHGYNSPLHF.

The V call is TRBV4-3, the J call TRBJ2-5; 11 nucleotides match TRBD2. With 2 bases clipped from V and 6 bases from J, the junction kept 8 bases outside the gene matches. This CDR3 is built from 16 residues. The V gene's germline CDR1 is LGHNA and CDR2 YSLEER. Here the CDR3 reads CASSQQRLAGTKTQYF. The CDR3 DNA reads as TGCGCCAGCAGCCAACAACGACTAGCGGGAACAAAGACCCAGTACTTC.

The chain joins TRBV27 to TRBJ2-3; 7 nucleotides agree with TRBD1. Unmatched junction bases numbered 8, after V lost 4 bases and J lost 1 base. Germline CDR1 MNHEY, CDR2 SMNVEV (reference sequence). CDR3 length equals 16 residues. The CDR3 DNA follows: TGTGCCAGCAGTTCATGGACAGGAGAGGGCACAGATACGCAGTATTTT. Protein: CASSSWTGEGTDTQYF.

This chain connects TRBV28 to TRBJ2-5; 7 nucleotides align to TRBD1. V dropped 5 bases and J dropped 2; count of bases not matched to a gene: 8. The germline CDR1 and CDR2 sequences are MDHEN and SYDVKM. There are 15 residues in the CDR3. CDR3 sequence reads: CASSPHDREQETQYF. The CDR3 nucleotides read TGTGCCAGCAGTCCACACGACAGGGAACAAGAGACCCAGTACTTC.

Details on this clone: This CDR3 is also generated by other DNA sequences in the sample. This chain joins TRBV5-1 and TRBJ1-6; 9 nucleotides line up with TRBD1. From germline, CDR1 is SGHRS and CDR2 YFSETQ. This CDR3 region has 15 residues. J was trimmed by 7 bases and V by 4 bases; bases with no gene match: 6. CDR3 loop: CASSTDRGYNSPLHF. Here the CDR3 DNA reads TGCGCCAGCAGCACGGACAGGGGTTACAATTCACCCCTCCACTTT.

V and J are TRBV7-2 and TRBJ1-4, with D unresolved. The CDR3 consists of 13 residues. Between the trimmed V and J ends, which lost 2 bases and 8 bases, there was a span of 9 bases. CDR1 SGHTA and CDR2 FQGNSA come from the germline V gene. CDR3 loop: CASSLLSEEKLFF. The CDR3 coding sequence is TGTGCCAGCAGCTTACTATCGGAGGAAAAACTGTTTTTT.

This clone was observed a handful of times. This chain connects TRBV18 to TRBJ1-1, with 11 bases aligning to TRBD1. The CDR3 loop spans 16 amino acids. Germline-derived CDR1 and CDR2 are KGHSH and LQKENI. The trim removed 4 bases at V and 3 bases at J, leaving 7 bases unmatched. CDR3 DNA: TGTGCCAGCTCACGAGGACAGGGGGCATCGGACACTGAAGCTTTCTTT. It yields the protein CASSRGQGASDTEAFF.

The chain recombines TRBV10-1 with TRBJ2-1; the D gene is possibly TRBD2 (6 bases). Trimming stripped 2 bases from V and 9 bases from J, with 17 bases between. The V gene's germline CDR1 is WNHNN and CDR2 SYGVQD (reference sequence). This CDR3 is built from 15 residues. CDR3 sequence: CASSEIGGGGGEQFF. The CDR3 DNA follows: TGCGCCAGCAGTGAGATTGGGGGAGGCGGAGGTGAGCAGTTCTTC.

The V gene is TRBV28, the J gene TRBJ1-5; no definite D call. V was shortened by 6 bases and J by 7 bases, with 13 bases between the two germline ends. The CDR3 consists of 13 residues. Germline V gene lookup returns CDR1 MDHEN and CDR2 SYDVKM. CDR3 bases: TGTGCCAGCAGCCGGGGAACTTGGCAGCCCCAGCATTTT. It codes for CASSRGTWQPQHF. Complete variable domain (other parts from reference TRBV28 and TRBJ1-5): DVKVTQSSRYLVKRTGEKVFLECVQDMDHENMFWYRQDPGLGLRLIYFSYDVKMKEKGDIPEGYSVSREKKERFSLILESASTNQTSMYLCASSRGTWQPQHFGDGTRLSIL.

This chain joins TRBV24-1 and TRBJ2-6; D might be TRBD1 (5 bases). V was clipped by 4 bases and J by 3 bases, with 18 bases between them. Germline CDR1 KGHDR, CDR2 SFDVKD. This CDR3 has 18 residues. Written as DNA, the CDR3 is TGTGCCACCAGTGACCGCGCCCCCGACAGCCGTGGGGCCAACGTCCTGACTTTC. Translated: CATSDRAPDSRGANVLTF.

This clone was found a few times. CDR3 protein: CAWSVLTSGNYNEQFF. For the CDR3, the DNA is TGTGCCTGGAGTGTACTCACTAGCGGGAATTACAATGAGCAGTTCTTC. The rearrangement joins TRBV30 to TRBJ2-1; 10 positions agree with TRBD2. V dropped 0 bases and J dropped 4; count of bases not matched to a gene: 6. The CDR3 is made up of 16 amino acids. Germline values: CDR1 GTSNPN, CDR2 SVGIG (reference sequence).

This clone appeared a single time. The genes are TRBV24-1 and TRBJ2-2, with 14 bases aligning to TRBD2. CDR1 KGHDR and CDR2 SFDVKD come from the germline V gene. The ends lost 9 bases at V and 3 bases at J; junction bases unmatched: 2. The CDR3 covers 15 residues. Here the CDR3 DNA reads TGTGCCACCGGGGGACTAGCGGGAGACACCGGGGAGCTGTTTTTT. This translates into CATGGLAGDTGELFF.

The chain uses TRBV6-2 or TRBV6-3 and TRBJ1-1; D gene ambiguous. Germline CDR1 is MNHEY and CDR2 is SVGEGT. The V end was cut by 1 base, the J end by 1 base, with 10 bases between. This CDR3 contains 15 residues. The CDR3 nucleotides read TGTGCCAGCAGTTACTATGGGCCCGGGAACACTGAAGCTTTCTTT. Protein product: CASSYYGPGNTEAFF.

J is TRBJ2-1 and V is TRBV28; TRBD2 agrees at 14 bases. V trimming: 6 bases; J trimming: 8 bases; junction bases outside the gene matches: 6. CDR3 length: 15 residues. Germline V gene sequence: CDR1 MDHEN, CDR2 SYDVKM. This CDR3 reads CASSTTSGRVDEQFF. The CDR3, as DNA: TGTGCCAGCAGCACGACTAGCGGGAGGGTTGATGAGCAGTTCTTC.

This clone was observed once. This chain links TRBV12-3 or TRBV12-4 with TRBJ1-5; D is unresolved. Trimming cost V 2 bases and J 4 bases, with 3 bases left between them. The CDR3 has 12 amino acids. The CDR3 DNA reads as TGTGCCAGCAGTTTATTAAATCAGCCCCAGCATTTT. This gives the protein CASSLLNQPQHF.

The rearrangement links TRBV7-9 to TRBJ2-5; TRBD1 might be the D (6 bases). The CDR3 totals 13 residues. Germline values: CDR1 SEHNR, CDR2 FQNEAQ (reference sequence). V lost 5 bases, J lost 6 bases, and 13 bases lay in between. CDR3 loop: CASSAFGQKTQYF. The CDR3 bases are TGTGCCAGCAGCGCCTTCGGACAGAAGACCCAGTACTTC.

Only a few counts were recorded for this clone. The rearrangement joins TRBV6-5 to TRBJ2-7, with 9 positions matching TRBD1. Germline assignment: CDR1 MNHEY and CDR2 SVGAGI. The CDR3 is made up of 14 amino acids. V shed 8 bases, J shed 6 bases, and the junction held 11 bases outside the gene matches. CDR3 nucleotide sequence: TGTGCCAGCGGAGGACAGGGGCGAAATTCCGAGCAGTACTTC. This sequence encodes CASGGQGRNSEQYF.

This chain uses TRBV11-2 with TRBJ2-7; 12 positions match TRBD2. Germline V gene lookup returns CDR1 SGHAT and CDR2 FQNNGV. The CDR3 totals 15 residues. With 1 base clipped from V and 3 bases from J, the junction kept 1 base outside the gene matches. CDR3 coding DNA: TGTGCCAGCAGCTTAGCGACTAGCGGGAGCTACGAGCAGTACTTC. It encodes CASSLATSGSYEQYF.

This chain joins TRBV7-2 and TRBJ1-1, with 8 bases matching TRBD1. V lost 7 bases to trimming and J lost 0 bases; unmatched junction nucleotides: 4. This CDR3 region has 14 residues. Germline V gene data show CDR1 as SGHTA and CDR2 as FQGNSA. The DNA for the CDR3 is TGTGCCAGCACCCGACAGGGGATGAACACTGAAGCTTTCTTT. Translated: CASTRQGMNTEAFF.

This clone was counted a single time. The chain uses TRBV24-1 and TRBJ2-3; 9 bases are shared with TRBD2. CDR3 length: 16 amino acids. Trimming cost V 2 bases and J 6 bases; bases outside gene matches: 8. Germline CDR1 and CDR2: KGHDR and SFDVKD. CDR3 DNA: TGTGCCACCAGTGATTGGGCTAGCGGGATTGGTGATACGCAGTATTTT. It is translated as CATSDWASGIGDTQYF.

The chain joins TRBV7-9 to TRBJ2-7; D perhaps matches TRBD2 (6 bases). The CDR3 sequence is 14 residues long. The V end lost 10 bases, the J end lost 0 bases, and 16 bases lay between the germline ends. Germline CDR1 reads SEHNR; CDR2 reads FQNEAQ (reference sequence). The CDR3 DNA reads as TGTGCCATCTCTTCTTCCGGGGGCTCCTACGAGCAGTACTTC. It translates to CAISSSGGSYEQYF.

This clone appeared once. The chain is built from TRBV4-2 and TRBJ2-7, with a weak D call TRBD1 (6 bases). Trimming took 1 base from V and 2 from J, leaving 12 bases between them. Germline values: CDR1 LGHNA, CDR2 YNFKEQ. The CDR3 extends over 15 amino acids. CDR3 coding DNA: TGTGCCAGCAGCCAAGGATTGGGGGCGACCTACGAGCAGTACTTC. This translates into CASSQGLGATYEQYF.

V gene TRBV30 combines with J gene TRBJ1-1; D might be TRBD1 (5 bases). Germline V gene sequence: CDR1 GTSNPN, CDR2 SVGIG (reference sequence). The V and J ends lost 3 bases and 6 bases respectively, with 14 bases between them. This CDR3 contains 13 residues. CDR3 coding DNA: TGTGCCTGGAGCGAATTCACAGGCGCTGAAGCTTTCTTT. Protein sequence: CAWSEFTGAEAFF.